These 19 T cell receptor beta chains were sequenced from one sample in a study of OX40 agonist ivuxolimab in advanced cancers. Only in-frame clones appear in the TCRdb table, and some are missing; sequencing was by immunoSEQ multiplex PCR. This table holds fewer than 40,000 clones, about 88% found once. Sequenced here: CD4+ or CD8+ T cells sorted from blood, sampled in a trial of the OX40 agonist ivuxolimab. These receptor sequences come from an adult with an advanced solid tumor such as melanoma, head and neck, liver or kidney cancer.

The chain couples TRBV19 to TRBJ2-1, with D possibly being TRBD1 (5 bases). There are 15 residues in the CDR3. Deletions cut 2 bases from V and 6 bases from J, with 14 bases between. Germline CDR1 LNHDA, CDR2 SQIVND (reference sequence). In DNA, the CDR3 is TGTGCCAGTAGTATATACAGACAGCCTCTCAATGAGCAGTTCTTC. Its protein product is CASSIYRQPLNEQFF.

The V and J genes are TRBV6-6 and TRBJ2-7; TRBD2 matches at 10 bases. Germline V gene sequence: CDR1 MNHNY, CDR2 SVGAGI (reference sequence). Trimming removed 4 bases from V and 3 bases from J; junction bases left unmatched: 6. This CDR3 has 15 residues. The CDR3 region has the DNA TGTGCCAGCAGTTTTCCTAGCGGGAGAGACTACGAGCAGTACTTC. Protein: CASSFPSGRDYEQYF.

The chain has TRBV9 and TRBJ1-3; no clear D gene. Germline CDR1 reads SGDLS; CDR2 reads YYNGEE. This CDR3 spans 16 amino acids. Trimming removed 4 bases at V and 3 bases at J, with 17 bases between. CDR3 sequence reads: CASSTLETDHGNTIYF. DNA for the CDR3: TGTGCCAGCAGCACCCTGGAGACGGACCATGGAAACACCATATATTTT. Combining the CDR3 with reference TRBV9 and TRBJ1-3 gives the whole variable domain DSGVTQTPKHLITATGQRVTLRCSPRSGDLSVYWYQQSLDQGLQFLIQYYNGEERAKGNILERFSAQQFPDLHSELNLSSLELGDSALYFCASSTLETDHGNTIYFGEGSWLTVV.

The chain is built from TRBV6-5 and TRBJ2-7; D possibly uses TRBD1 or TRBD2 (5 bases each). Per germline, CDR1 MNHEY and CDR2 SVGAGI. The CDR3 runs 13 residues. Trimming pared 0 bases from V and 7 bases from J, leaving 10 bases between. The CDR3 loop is CASSYSGEREQYF. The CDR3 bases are TGTGCCAGCAGTTACTCGGGGGAAAGGGAGCAGTACTTC.

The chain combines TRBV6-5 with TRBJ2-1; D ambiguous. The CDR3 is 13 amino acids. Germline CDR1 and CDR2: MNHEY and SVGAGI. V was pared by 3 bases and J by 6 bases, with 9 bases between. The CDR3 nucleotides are TGTGCCAGCAGTTATTCCCAGTTCAATGAGCAGTTCTTC. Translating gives CASSYSQFNEQFF.

CDR3 in DNA: TGTGCCAGCAGCCTGGGACTAGCGGGGTACGAGCAGTACTTC. It specifies CASSLGLAGYEQYF. V usage is TRBV11-2 and J usage is TRBJ2-7; 13 bases map to TRBD2. The CDR3 spans 14 residues. Germline V gene lookup returns CDR1 SGHAT and CDR2 FQNNGV. With 5 bases clipped from V and 4 bases from J, the junction kept 2 bases outside the gene matches.

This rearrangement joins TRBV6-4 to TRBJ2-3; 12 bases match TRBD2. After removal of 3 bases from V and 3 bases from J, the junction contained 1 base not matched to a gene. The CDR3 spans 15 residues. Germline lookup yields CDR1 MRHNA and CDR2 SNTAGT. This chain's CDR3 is CASSETSGRTDTQYF. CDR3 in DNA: TGTGCCAGCAGTGAAACTAGCGGGAGGACAGATACGCAGTATTTT.

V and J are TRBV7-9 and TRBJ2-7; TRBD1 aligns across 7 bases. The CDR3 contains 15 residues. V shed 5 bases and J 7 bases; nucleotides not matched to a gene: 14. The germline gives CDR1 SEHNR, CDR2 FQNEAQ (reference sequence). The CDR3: CASSDRTGVRSEQYF. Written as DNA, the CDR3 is TGTGCCAGCAGCGACCGCACAGGGGTACGGAGTGAGCAGTACTTC.

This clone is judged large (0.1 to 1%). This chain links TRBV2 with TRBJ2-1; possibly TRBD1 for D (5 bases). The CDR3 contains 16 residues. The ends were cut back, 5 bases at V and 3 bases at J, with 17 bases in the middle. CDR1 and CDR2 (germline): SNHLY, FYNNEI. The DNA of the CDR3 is TGTGCCAGCAGTCCATTCCAGGGATCCCACTACAATGAGCAGTTCTTC. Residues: CASSPFQGSHYNEQFF.

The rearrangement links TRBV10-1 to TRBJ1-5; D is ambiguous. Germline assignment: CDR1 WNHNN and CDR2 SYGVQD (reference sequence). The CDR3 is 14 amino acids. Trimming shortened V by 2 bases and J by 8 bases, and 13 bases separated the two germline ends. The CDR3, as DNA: TGCGCCAGCAGTGAGAATCGGGCCTCTAAGCCCCAGCATTTT. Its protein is CASSENRASKPQHF.

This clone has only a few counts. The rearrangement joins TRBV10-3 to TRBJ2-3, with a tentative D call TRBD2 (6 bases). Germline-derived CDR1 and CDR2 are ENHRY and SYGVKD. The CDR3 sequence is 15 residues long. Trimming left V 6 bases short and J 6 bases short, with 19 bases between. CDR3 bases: TGTGCCATCAGCCCGAGCGGGCCCCCCGTCGATACGCAGTATTTT. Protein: CAISPSGPPVDTQYF.

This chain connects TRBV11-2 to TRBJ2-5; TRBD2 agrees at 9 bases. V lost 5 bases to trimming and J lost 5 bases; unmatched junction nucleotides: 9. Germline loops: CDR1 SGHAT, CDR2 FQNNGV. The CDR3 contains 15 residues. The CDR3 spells CASSMGLATRETQYF. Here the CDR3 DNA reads TGTGCCAGCAGCATGGGACTAGCCACTCGGGAGACCCAGTACTTC.

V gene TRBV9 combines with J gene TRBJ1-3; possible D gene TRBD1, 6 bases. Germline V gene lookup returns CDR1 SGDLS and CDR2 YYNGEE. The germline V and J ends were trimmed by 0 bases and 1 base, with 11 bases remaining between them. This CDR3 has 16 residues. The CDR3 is CASSVGQAPSGNTIYF. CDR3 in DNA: TGTGCCAGCAGCGTAGGACAGGCGCCATCTGGAAACACCATATATTTT.

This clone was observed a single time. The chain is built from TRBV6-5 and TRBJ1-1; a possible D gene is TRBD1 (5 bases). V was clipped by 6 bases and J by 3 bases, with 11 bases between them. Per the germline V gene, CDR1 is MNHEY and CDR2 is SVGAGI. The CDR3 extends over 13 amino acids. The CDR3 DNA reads TGTGCCAGCAGCCCCCCCAGGGACACTGAAGCTTTCTTT. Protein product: CASSPPRDTEAFF.

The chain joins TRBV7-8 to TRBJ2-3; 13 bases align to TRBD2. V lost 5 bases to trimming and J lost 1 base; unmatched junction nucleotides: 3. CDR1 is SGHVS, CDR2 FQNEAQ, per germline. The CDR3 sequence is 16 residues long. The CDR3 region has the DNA TGTGCCAGCAGCACTAGCGGGAGGGCCGGCACAGATACGCAGTATTTT. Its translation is CASSTSGRAGTDTQYF.

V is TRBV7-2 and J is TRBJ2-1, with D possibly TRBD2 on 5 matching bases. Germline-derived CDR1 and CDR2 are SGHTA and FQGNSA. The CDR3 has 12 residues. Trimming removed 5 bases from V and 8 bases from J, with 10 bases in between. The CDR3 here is CASSHTGDEQFF. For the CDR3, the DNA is TGTGCCAGCAGCCACACCGGGGATGAGCAGTTCTTC.

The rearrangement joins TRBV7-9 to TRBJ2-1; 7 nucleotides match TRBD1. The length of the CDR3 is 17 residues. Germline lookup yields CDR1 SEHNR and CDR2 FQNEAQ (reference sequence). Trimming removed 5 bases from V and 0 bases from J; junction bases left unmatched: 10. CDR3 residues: CASSTDRIPSSYNEQFF. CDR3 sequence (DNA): TGTGCCAGCAGCACGGACAGGATTCCTAGCTCCTACAATGAGCAGTTCTTC.

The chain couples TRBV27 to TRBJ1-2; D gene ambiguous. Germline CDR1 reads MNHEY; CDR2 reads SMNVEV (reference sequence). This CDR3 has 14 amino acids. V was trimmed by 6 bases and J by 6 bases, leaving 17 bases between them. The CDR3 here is CASSLTAFSHGYTF. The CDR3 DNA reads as TGTGCCAGCAGCCTTACAGCGTTTTCGCATGGCTACACCTTC.

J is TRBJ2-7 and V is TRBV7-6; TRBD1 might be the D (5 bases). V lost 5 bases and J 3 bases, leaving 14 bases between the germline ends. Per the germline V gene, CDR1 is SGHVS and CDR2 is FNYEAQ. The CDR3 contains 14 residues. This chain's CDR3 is CASSPTPTVYEQYF. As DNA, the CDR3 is TGTGCCAGCAGCCCTACCCCGACAGTCTACGAGCAGTACTTC.